Sequencing of this T cell receptor (beta chain) was carried out in a study of CD8+ T cells in alopecia areata. Whole-study findings and limits: Scalp lesions, especially in alopecia totalis/universalis, had higher clonality than normal scalp. Mice gave a clearer picture of TCR sharing than patients did, possibly for HLA-related reasons.

CDR3 length: 16 residues. The table lists this clone with a count of one. As yet, its antigen is unknown. RNA was isolated and reverse transcribed to cDNA, the sequencing template. Clones were sequenced by immunoSEQ multiplex PCR, and TCRdb holds only the in-frame ones, with some missing. The profile covers 30,000 to 35,000 clones, with around 60% appearing a single time and roughly 37% taken by the ten largest. Sequencing input: NKG2D-high CD8+ T cells sorted from blood. The receptor was isolated from a human donor with alopecia areata. The rearrangement uses TRBV21-1 and TRBJ1-1; whether TRBD1, the table's D call, matches the DNA was not checked. TRBV21-1 is labeled a pseudogene. CDR3 DNA sequence: TGTGCCAGCAGCAAGGACAGGGGTAGAGGAAGAACTGAAGCTTTCTTT. It yields the protein CASSKDRGRGRTEAFF.